These T cell receptor beta chains were read from a single sample in a study of blood T cell repertoires in COVID-19. Sequenced by immunoSEQ multiplex PCR; TCRdb stores in-frame clones only, minus some. This sample has around 250,000 clones, with almost 90% found just once. The material sequenced was peripheral blood. The source is a woman aged 60-75 years with COVID-19, enrolled during active disease. CDR3s include the opening cysteine and the closing phenylalanine or tryptophan. D genes are given only for firm matches. The size entry is marked missing in some rows and otherwise reads once, few, many or a size class.

TRBV3-1/TRBV3-2	TRBJ2-3	TRBD2	once	TGTGCCAGCAGGTCTACTAGCGGGGGAATCACAGATACGCAGTATTTT	CASRSTSGGITDTQYF
TRBV9	TRBJ1-1	.	.	TGTGCCAGCAGCGTAGGAGCCCTAGCTGTAGGGAGGACTGAAGCTTTCTTT	CASSVGALAVGRTEAFF
TRBV5-4	TRBJ1-1	.	.	TGTGCCAGCAGCTTGGTCGGAGTGAGGGACACTGAAGCTTTCTTT	CASSLVGVRDTEAFF
TRBV5-1	TRBJ1-1	.	.	TGCGCCAGCAGCTTGGCGTACATAACAGGGATGAACACTGAAGCTTTCTTT	CASSLAYITGMNTEAFF
TRBV4-3	TRBJ1-2	.	.	TGCGCCAGCAGCCAAAACACCTATGGCTACACCTTC	CASSQNTYGYTF
TRBV7-2	TRBJ2-5	TRBD2	.	TGTGCCAGCAGCTTAGTAAGCGGGGGCTGGCGAGAGACCCAGTACTTC	CASSLVSGGWRETQYF
TRBV14	TRBJ2-7	TRBD2	.	TGTGCCAGCAGCCAAGCAGCGGGGGGTCCCTACGAGCAGTACTTC	CASSQAAGGPYEQYF
TRBV5-8	TRBJ1-2	.	.	TGTGCCAGCAGCTTGCGGGGTGGCGGCTACACCTTC	CASSLRGGGYTF
TRBV10-3	TRBJ2-2	TRBD1	.	TGTGCCGTCCAAGACAGGGGGCTAACCGGGGAGCTGTTTTTT	CAVQDRGLTGELFF
TRBV7-9	TRBJ2-6	.	.	TGTGCCAGCAGCCCCCGAGGGCAGCGCTCTGGGGCCAACGTCCTGACTTTC	CASSPRGQRSGANVLTF
TRBV7-2	TRBJ2-7	.	once	TGTGCCAGCAGTCAAGGTGAGCGGAGCTCCTACGAGCAGTACTTC	CASSQGERSSYEQYF
TRBV6-2/TRBV6-3	TRBJ2-4	.	.	TGTGCCAGCAGCAACCGTGGGAGCATTCAGTACTTC	CASSNRGSIQYF
TRBV30	TRBJ1-5	TRBD1	once	TGTGCCTGGAGTCGGAGACAGGGGGACGGTAGCAATCAGCCCCAGCATTTT	CAWSRRQGDGSNQPQHF
TRBV6-5	TRBJ2-2	TRBD2	.	TGTGCCAGCAGCCGGACTAGCCCTAACACCGGGGAGCTGTTTTTT	CASSRTSPNTGELFF
TRBV18	TRBJ2-7	TRBD2	.	TGTGCCAGCTCACTCTTAGCGGGTTCCGCCTACGAGCAGTACTTC	CASSLLAGSAYEQYF
TRBV6-4	TRBJ2-3	TRBD1	.	TGTGCCAGCAGTCCGGGACAGGGAATCACAGATACGCAGTATTTT	CASSPGQGITDTQYF
TRBV24-1	TRBJ1-1	.	.	TGTGCCACCGCTCTCCCCCCGGGTCCGACGAACACTGAAGCTTTCTTT	CATALPPGPTNTEAFF
TRBV3-1/TRBV3-2	TRBJ2-5	.	.	TGTGCCAGCAGCCAAGCCGGAGGGAAGACCCAGTACTTC	CASSQAGGKTQYF
TRBV12-3/TRBV12-4	TRBJ2-1	.	.	TGTGCCAGCGATAGGGGGGGTGAGCAGTTCTTC	CASDRGGEQFF
TRBV30	TRBJ2-7	.	.	TGTGCCTGGAGGCGAGGAGGGTTTGAGCAGTACTTC	CAWRRGGFEQYF
TRBV3-1/TRBV3-2	TRBJ1-3	TRBD1	.	TGTGCCAGCAGCCAAGTTACCAGGGGGACAAACACCATATATTTT	CASSQVTRGTNTIYF
TRBV2	TRBJ1-2	.	.	TGTGCCAGCAGTGCGATGAGGGCCGCGGGCTATGGCTACACCTTC	CASSAMRAAGYGYTF
TRBV10-3	TRBJ1-3	.	.	TGTGCCATCAAGACAGGTACGAGAGGAAACACCATATATTTT	CAIKTGTRGNTIYF
TRBV7-7	TRBJ2-2	TRBD1	once	TGTGCCAGCAGCCCCGACAGGGCCGGCACCGGGGAGCTGTTTTTT	CASSPDRAGTGELFF
TRBV18	TRBJ2-7	TRBD2	once	TGTGCCAGCTCACCAGTAGGACTAGCGGGGGGGAGCTCCTACGAGCAGTACTTC	CASSPVGLAGGSSYEQYF
TRBV5-4	TRBJ2-5	.	.	TGTGCCAGCAGCTTGGCGGTAGTAGAGACCCAGTACTTC	CASSLAVVETQYF
TRBV19	TRBJ2-4	TRBD2	.	TGTGCCAGTAGTCAGCGGACTAGCGGGGGGGGAGCCAAAAACATTCAGTACTTC	CASSQRTSGGGAKNIQYF
TRBV11-2	TRBJ2-7	TRBD2	.	TGTGCCAGCAGCGTCTCGGGGACTAGCGGGGGGAACTACGAGCAGTACTTC	CASSVSGTSGGNYEQYF
TRBV5-4	TRBJ2-5	TRBD2	.	TGTGCCAGCAGACTAGCGGGGGTAGAGACCCAGTACTTC	CASRLAGVETQYF
TRBV6-5	TRBJ1-4	.	.	TGTGCCAGCACTACAAGGGGGTTTTCGTATGAAAAACTGTTTTTT	CASTTRGFSYEKLFF
TRBV5-1	TRBJ1-4	.	.	TGCGCCAGCAGCTTGGATTCAGGATTAACTAATGAAAAACTGTTTTTT	CASSLDSGLTNEKLFF
TRBV3-1/TRBV3-2	TRBJ1-2	.	once	TGTGCCAGCAGCCAAGGTCAGGACTATGGCTACACCTTC	CASSQGQDYGYTF
TRBV3-1/TRBV3-2	TRBJ1-1	TRBD1	.	TGTGCCAGCAGCCAAGCTTTCCAGGGGGCGGGTGGTGAAGCTTTCTTT	CASSQAFQGAGGEAFF
TRBV7-9	TRBJ2-3	TRBD2	.	TGTGCCAGCAGCCTAGGACTAGCGGGGGGGCTGTTTACAGATACGCAGTATTTT	CASSLGLAGGLFTDTQYF
TRBV19	TRBJ1-1	.	.	TGTGCCAGTAGTATGGGGGGGGACACTGAAGCTTTCTTT	CASSMGGDTEAFF
TRBV7-2	TRBJ2-7	TRBD1	.	TGTGCCAGCAGCTTAGGCACGGGGACAGGCGAGCAGTACTTC	CASSLGTGTGEQYF
TRBV27	TRBJ2-7	.	.	TGTGCCAGCAGTTTATCGTCACAGGGTCTCTACGAGCAGTACTTC	CASSLSSQGLYEQYF
TRBV24-1	TRBJ2-3	TRBD1	.	TGTGCCACCAGTGGACAGGGGACGCATACGCAGTATTTT	CATSGQGTHTQYF
TRBV10-2	TRBJ1-3	.	.	TGCGCCAGCAGTAGAGTTGGAAACACCATATATTTT	CASSRVGNTIYF
TRBV5-1	TRBJ2-5	TRBD1	.	TGCGCCAGCAGCCAAACCCTGACAGGGGATAAGACCCAGTACTTC	CASSQTLTGDKTQYF
TRBV6-2/TRBV6-3	TRBJ1-1	.	.	TGTGCCAGCAGTCTTCCTCAGGGGAACACTGAAGCTTTCTTT	CASSLPQGNTEAFF
TRBV7-2	TRBJ2-1	TRBD1	.	TGTGCCAGCAGCTTATTACCGGGACAGGGAGGGGGGAATGAGCAGTTCTTC	CASSLLPGQGGGNEQFF
TRBV7-3	TRBJ2-3	TRBD1	.	TGTGCCAGCAGCGCGACAGGGCCCACAGATACGCAGTATTTT	CASSATGPTDTQYF
TRBV5-8	TRBJ1-3	TRBD1	.	TGTGCCAGCAGTCAAGACAGGGCTGGAAACACCATATATTTT	CASSQDRAGNTIYF
TRBV25-1	TRBJ1-1	TRBD1	.	TGTGCCAGCAGTGATGGGCAGGGGGTGGGAACTGAAGCTTTCTTT	CASSDGQGVGTEAFF
TRBV6-5	TRBJ1-1	TRBD1	.	TGTGCCAGCAGAGGACAGGGGGACACTGAAGCTTTCTTT	CASRGQGDTEAFF
TRBV7-2	TRBJ1-1	.	.	TGTGCCAGCAGCTTACGCTTCACAAACAGGGTTCAAGCGAACACTGAAGCTTTCTTT	CASSLRFTNRVQANTEAFF
TRBV9	TRBJ1-2	TRBD1	.	TGTGCCAGCAGCGTGTTACAGGGGGCGCAGGGTGGCTACACCTTC	CASSVLQGAQGGYTF
TRBV6-1	TRBJ1-2	.	.	TGTGCCAGCAGTGAATCCCGCTTGACGCGGGGCTACACCTTC	CASSESRLTRGYTF
TRBV7-2	TRBJ1-3	.	.	TGTGCCAGCAGCTTAGTGTACGAACAAACCATATATTTT	CASSLVYEQTIYF
TRBV15	TRBJ2-2	TRBD1	.	TGTGCCACCGCCGGGACAGCGAACACCGGGGAGCTGTTTTTT	CATAGTANTGELFF
TRBV20-1	TRBJ2-7	.	few	TGCAGTGCTAGTCCCAACGGGAGACAGACCTACGAGCAGTACTTC	CSASPNGRQTYEQYF
TRBV6-5	TRBJ1-1	.	.	TGTGCCAGCAGACGGACGGGGGGAAGCACTGAAGCTTTCTTT	CASRRTGGSTEAFF
TRBV12-3/TRBV12-4	TRBJ1-3	TRBD1	.	TGTGCCAGCAGTTTGGACAGGGTAAACACCATATATTTT	CASSLDRVNTIYF
TRBV2	TRBJ1-2	.	.	TGTGCCAGCAGTGAAGAGCAGGGGTTGAACTATGGCTACACCTTC	CASSEEQGLNYGYTF
TRBV5-6	TRBJ1-1	.	few	TGTGCCAGCAGCGAAGGACAGTTCCCGAACACTGAAGCTTTCTTT	CASSEGQFPNTEAFF
TRBV3-1/TRBV3-2	TRBJ2-5	.	.	TGTGCCAGCAGCCAAGACAGCCAAGAGACCCAGTACTTC	CASSQDSQETQYF
TRBV9	TRBJ2-3	.	.	TGTGCCAGCAGCGTAGCGTCCCGACCCGGGGGAGATACGCAGTATTTT	CASSVASRPGGDTQYF